A selection of T cell receptor beta chains follows, all from one sample in a study of blood T cell repertoires in COVID-19. TCRdb keeps only in-frame clones here, not all; method: immunoSEQ multiplex PCR. The profile shows approximately 500,000 clones, 85% to 90% of them singletons. Specimen: peripheral blood. These receptors were taken from a woman in her forties or fifties with COVID-19, enrolled during active disease. CDR3s include the opening cysteine and the closing phenylalanine or tryptophan. Fields, in order: D gene, clone size, V gene, J gene, CDR3 DNA, CDR3 protein. D genes are given only for firm matches. A clone size is listed for some rows: how often the clone was seen (once, few, many), or a class if it is expanded.

TRBD1	once	TRBV5-6	TRBJ1-1	TGTGCCAGCAGCTCATATAGCGCACAGGGGGGAACTGAAGCTTTCTTT	CASSSYSAQGGTEAFF
TRBD1	-	TRBV9	TRBJ1-4	TGTGCCAGCAGCGGGGACAGAACTAATGAAAAACTGTTTTTT	CASSGDRTNEKLFF
TRBD1	-	TRBV29-1	TRBJ1-5	TGCAGCGTTGCCGGGACAGGGGTTAGCAATCAGCCCCAGCATTTT	CSVAGTGVSNQPQHF
TRBD2	-	TRBV15	TRBJ2-2	TGTGCCACCAGCAGGGGAGGGTTTACCGGGGAGCTGTTTTTT	CATSRGGFTGELFF
TRBD1	-	TRBV9	TRBJ2-3	TGTGCCAGCAGCTCGGGGACAGGCCTGACAGATACGCAGTATTTT	CASSSGTGLTDTQYF
-	-	TRBV6-6	TRBJ1-5	TGTGCCAGCAGTTCGCAGGGTCAGAATCAGCCCCAGCATTTT	CASSSQGQNQPQHF
TRBD1	-	TRBV19	TRBJ1-1	TGTGCCAGTAGCAACCCCGGGACAGGCGACACTGAAGCTTTCTTT	CASSNPGTGDTEAFF
TRBD1	-	TRBV5-1	TRBJ1-2	TGCGCCAGCAGGGCCGGGACAGGGTCCTATGGCTACACCTTC	CASRAGTGSYGYTF
-	-	TRBV19	TRBJ2-1	TGTGCCAGTAGTATAGTAGGGGACTCCTACAATGAGCAGTTCTTC	CASSIVGDSYNEQFF
-	-	TRBV19	TRBJ1-2	TGTGCCAGTAGTATTCCCAGGGGCGGCTACACCTTC	CASSIPRGGYTF
-	once	TRBV2	TRBJ2-7	TGTGCCAGCACCTCGGACAGTTACTACGAGCAGTACTTC	CASTSDSYYEQYF
TRBD2	-	TRBV7-9	TRBJ2-1	TGTGCCAGCAGCGCTAGGACTAGCGGGGGCCTGAGGGATGAGCAGTTCTTC	CASSARTSGGLRDEQFF
-	-	TRBV3-1/TRBV3-2	TRBJ1-5	TGTGCCAGCAGCCAAGATTATAGCAATCAGCCCCAGCATTTT	CASSQDYSNQPQHF
TRBD2	-	TRBV2	TRBJ2-3	TGTGCCAGCAGTGCCAGGGAGGGGACAGATACGCAGTATTTT	CASSAREGTDTQYF
-	-	TRBV7-9	TRBJ1-6	TGTGCCAGCATCTCCGACAGGAATAATTCACCCCTCCACTTT	CASISDRNNSPLHF
TRBD1	-	TRBV5-1	TRBJ1-1	TGCGCCAGCAGCGGACAGGGGGCCCCGAACACTGAAGCTTTCTTT	CASSGQGAPNTEAFF
-	-	TRBV6-5	TRBJ1-1	TGTGCCAGCAGTTGGGGAGGGGGGGACACTGAAGCTTTCTTT	CASSWGGGDTEAFF
TRBD1	-	TRBV7-9	TRBJ2-2	TGTGCCAGCAGCTCCGTCGAGACAGGGGTCGACGGGGAGCTGTTTTTT	CASSSVETGVDGELFF
-	-	TRBV6-1	TRBJ2-7	TGTGCCAGCAGTGATCAACAGGGTGTCGAGCAGTACTTC	CASSDQQGVEQYF
-	-	TRBV11-2	TRBJ2-3	TGTGCCAGCAGCCCGTTTGGCGACAATACGCAGTATTTT	CASSPFGDNTQYF
-	-	TRBV29-1	TRBJ1-2	TGCAGCGTTGACCTAACCTCTTGGAGTGGCTACACCTTC	CSVDLTSWSGYTF
TRBD1	-	TRBV29-1	TRBJ1-4	TGCAGCGTTGAAGCGGGACAGGGTGATGAAAAACTGTTTTTT	CSVEAGQGDEKLFF
-	once	TRBV2	TRBJ2-7	TGTGCCAGCATCTTCAGGGGATCCTACGAGCAGTACTTC	CASIFRGSYEQYF
-	-	TRBV12-3/TRBV12-4	TRBJ1-1	TGTGCCAGCAGGCCTGCGGGCAAGACAGCTTTCTTT	CASRPAGKTAFF
-	-	TRBV19	TRBJ2-1	TGTGCCAGTAGTATCTCCCCCGGGGGATTCAATGAGCAGTTCTTC	CASSISPGGFNEQFF